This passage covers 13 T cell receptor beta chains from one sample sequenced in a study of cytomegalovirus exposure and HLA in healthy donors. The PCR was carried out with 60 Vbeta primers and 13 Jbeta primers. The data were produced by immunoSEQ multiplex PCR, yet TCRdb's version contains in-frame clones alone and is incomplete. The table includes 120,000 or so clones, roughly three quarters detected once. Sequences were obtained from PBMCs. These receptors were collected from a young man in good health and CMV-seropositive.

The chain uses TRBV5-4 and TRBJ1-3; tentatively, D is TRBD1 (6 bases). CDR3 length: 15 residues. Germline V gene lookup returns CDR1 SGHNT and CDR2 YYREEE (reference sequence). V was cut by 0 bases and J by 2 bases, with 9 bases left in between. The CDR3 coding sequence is TGTGCCAGCAGCTTGGACCCAGGGGCTGGAAACACCATATATTTT. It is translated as CASSLDPGAGNTIYF.

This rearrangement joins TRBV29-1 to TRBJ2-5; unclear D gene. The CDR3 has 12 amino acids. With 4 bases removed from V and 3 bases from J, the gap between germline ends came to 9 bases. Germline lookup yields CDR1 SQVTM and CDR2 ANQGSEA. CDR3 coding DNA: TGCAGCGTTGCGTCAAACAAAGAGACCCAGTACTTC. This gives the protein CSVASNKETQYF.

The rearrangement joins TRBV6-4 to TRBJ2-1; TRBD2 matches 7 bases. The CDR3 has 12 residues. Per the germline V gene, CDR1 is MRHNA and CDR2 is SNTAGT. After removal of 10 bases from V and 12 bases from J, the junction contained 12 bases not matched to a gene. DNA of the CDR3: TGTGCCACCACTGGCGGCGGGAGTCTGCAGTTCTTC. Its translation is CATTGGGSLQFF.

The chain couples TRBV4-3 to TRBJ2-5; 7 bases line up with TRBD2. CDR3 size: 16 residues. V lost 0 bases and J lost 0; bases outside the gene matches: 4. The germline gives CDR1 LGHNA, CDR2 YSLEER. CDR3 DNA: TGCGCCAGCAGCCAAGAAGCTAGCGGAAACCAAGAGACCCAGTACTTC. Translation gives CASSQEASGNQETQYF.

CDR3 coding DNA: TGTGCCAGCAGCCCAGGGACAGGGGGCTATGAAAAACTGTTTTTT. Translated: CASSPGTGGYEKLFF. The genes are TRBV9 and TRBJ1-4; 12 positions agree with TRBD1. Germline CDR1 reads SGDLS; CDR2 reads YYNGEE. CDR3 length: 15 amino acids. With 4 bases clipped from V and 6 bases from J, the junction kept 4 bases outside the gene matches. Complete variable domain (other parts from reference TRBV9 and TRBJ1-4): DSGVTQTPKHLITATGQRVTLRCSPRSGDLSVYWYQQSLDQGLQFLIQYYNGEERAKGNILERFSAQQFPDLHSELNLSSLELGDSALYFCASSPGTGGYEKLFFGSGTQLSVL.

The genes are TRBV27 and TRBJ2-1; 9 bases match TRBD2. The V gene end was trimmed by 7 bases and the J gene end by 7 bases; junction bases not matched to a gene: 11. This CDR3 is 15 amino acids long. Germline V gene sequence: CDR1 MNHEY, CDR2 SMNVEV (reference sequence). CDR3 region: CASTPGTSHENEQFF. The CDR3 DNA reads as TGTGCCAGCACTCCAGGGACTAGCCATGAGAATGAGCAGTTCTTC.

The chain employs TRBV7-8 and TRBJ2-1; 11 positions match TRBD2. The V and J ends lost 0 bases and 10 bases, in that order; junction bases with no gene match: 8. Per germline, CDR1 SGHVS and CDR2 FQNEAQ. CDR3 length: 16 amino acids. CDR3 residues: CASSLARLAGGGEQFF. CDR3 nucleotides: TGTGCCAGCAGCTTAGCGCGTCTAGCGGGAGGTGGGGAGCAGTTCTTC.

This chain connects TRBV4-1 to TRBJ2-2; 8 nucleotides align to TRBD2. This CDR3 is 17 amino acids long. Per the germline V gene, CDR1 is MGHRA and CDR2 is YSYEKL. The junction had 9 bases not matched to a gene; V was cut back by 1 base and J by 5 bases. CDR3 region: CASSQGRGEGITGELFF. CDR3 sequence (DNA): TGCGCCAGCAGCCAAGGGCGGGGGGAGGGTATAACCGGGGAGCTGTTTTTT.

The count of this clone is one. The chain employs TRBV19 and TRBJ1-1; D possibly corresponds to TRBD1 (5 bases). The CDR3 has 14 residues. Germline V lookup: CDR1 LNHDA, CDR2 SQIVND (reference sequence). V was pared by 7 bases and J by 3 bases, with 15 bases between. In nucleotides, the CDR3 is TGTGCCAGTAACCAACCGGGACTTTACACTGAAGCTTTCTTT. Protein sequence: CASNQPGLYTEAFF.

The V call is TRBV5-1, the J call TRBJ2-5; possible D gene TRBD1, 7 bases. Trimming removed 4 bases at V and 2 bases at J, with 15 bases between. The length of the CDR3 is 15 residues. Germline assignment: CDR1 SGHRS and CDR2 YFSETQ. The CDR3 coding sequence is TGCGCCAGCAGCGGAGGGACAGCTAATCAAGAGACCCAGTACTTC. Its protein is CASSGGTANQETQYF.

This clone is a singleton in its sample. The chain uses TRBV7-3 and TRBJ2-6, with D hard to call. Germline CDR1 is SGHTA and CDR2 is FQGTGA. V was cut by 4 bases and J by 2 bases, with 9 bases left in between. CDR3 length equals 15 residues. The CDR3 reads CASSSTSAGANVLTF. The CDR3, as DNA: TGTGCCAGCAGCTCGACATCAGCTGGGGCCAACGTCCTGACTTTC.

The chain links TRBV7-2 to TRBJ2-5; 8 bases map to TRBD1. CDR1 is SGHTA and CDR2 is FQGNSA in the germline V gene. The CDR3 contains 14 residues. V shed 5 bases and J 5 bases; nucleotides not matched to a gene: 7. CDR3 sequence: CASSRTGPGETQYF. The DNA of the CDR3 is TGTGCCAGCAGCCGGACAGGGCCGGGGGAGACCCAGTACTTC.

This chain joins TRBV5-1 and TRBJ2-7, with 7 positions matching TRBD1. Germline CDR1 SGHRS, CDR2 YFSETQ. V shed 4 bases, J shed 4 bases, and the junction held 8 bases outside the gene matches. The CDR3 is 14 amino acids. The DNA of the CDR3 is TGCGCCAGCAGCCCCACAGGGGAAACGTACGAGCAGTACTTC. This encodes CASSPTGETYEQYF.